This T cell receptor (beta chain) emerged from a study of blood T cell repertoires in COVID-19. Study information: Specimens from acute and convalescent COVID-19 originated in the United States, Italy and Spain.

TCRdb's table, derived via immunoSEQ multiplex PCR, lists solely in-frame clones and lacks some. Of tens of thousands of clones in the sample, approximately 90% are singletons; the top ten hold around 1.5%. The length of the CDR3 is 16 residues. Germline V gene sequence: CDR1 SGHRS, CDR2 YFSETQ. Trimming removed 1 base from V and 1 base from J; junction bases left unmatched: 6. This rearrangement joins TRBV5-1 to TRBJ1-2, with 8 bases fitting TRBD1. This sequence was found in a human donor in a cohort sampled during active COVID-19. The sample was peripheral blood. The CDR3: CASSLQQGAVNYGYTF. The CDR3 coding sequence is TGCGCCAGCAGCTTGCAGCAGGGGGCTGTTAACTATGGCTACACCTTC. Supplemented by reference TRBV5-1 and TRBJ1-2, the full variable domain reads KAGVTQTPRYLIKTRGQQVTLSCSPISGHRSVSWYQQTPGQGLQFLFEYFSETQRNKGNFPGRFSGRQFSNSRSEMNVSTLELGDSALYLCASSLQQGAVNYGYTFGSGTRLTVV.